This T cell receptor (beta chain) was found in a study of T cell repertoires in cytomegalovirus infection. V gave up 3 bases and J gave up 7 bases, with 4 bases separating them. This CDR3 spans 11 amino acids. Per the germline V gene, CDR1 is SGHVS and CDR2 is FQNEAQ. In TCRdb, the reads were re-called with MiXCR into one record per CDR3 protein. The sample lists roughly 640,000 distinct CDR3 sequences; roughly 24% were seen once. The table lists this clonotype with many counts. This clonotype originated in a human donor in good health (CMV status not recorded). Some clones in this sample may be carry-over from other donors' samples. Sequenced: CD8+ T cells from PBMCs. This chain connects TRBV7-8 to TRBJ2-1; no clear D gene. DNA of the CDR3: TGTGCCAGCAGCTTTGCGAATGAGCAGTTCTTC. The encoded protein is CASSFANEQFF.